Detailed here is one T cell receptor beta chain. Its antigen is as yet unknown. This sample is drawn from a study of cytomegalovirus exposure and HLA in healthy donors. The CDR3 runs 16 residues. Trimming cost V 4 bases and J 6 bases, with 16 bases left between them. CDR1 and CDR2 from the germline V gene are ENHRY and SYGVKD. Overall study findings and caveats: In an earlier analysis, productive rearrangement rates for most beta V segments clustered near 87% or 30%. Generally TCR sequences proved uncommon, though certain public TCRs appeared in numerous donors.

This PCR relied on a set of 60 Vbeta primers and 13 Jbeta primers. Profiled with immunoSEQ multiplex PCR; TCRdb holds only in-frame clones, not every one. Its table records 95,000 to 150,000 clones. The TCR was taken from a man aged 18 to 35 in good health and CMV-seronegative. V gene TRBV10-3 combines with J gene TRBJ1-6; D is possibly TRBD1 (6 bases). The specimen sequenced was PBMCs. For the CDR3, the DNA is TGTGCCATCAGTGGGCAACAGGGAGACCCTAATTCACCCCTCCACTTT. Translated: CAISGQQGDPNSPLHF.